Presented here are 31 T cell receptor beta chains from one specimen sequenced in a study of graft-versus-host responses after intestinal transplantation. No antigen is known for these receptors. The assay was immunoSEQ multiplex PCR, and TCRdb's table has in-frame clones only and misses some. The data contain some 100,000 clones, approximately 92% of them seen just once; the ten biggest clones take up 0.95% to 1.3%. The sequences come from unstimulated CD8+ T cells sorted from spleen or lymph node cells, collected before transplant. These receptor sequences come from a human donor who was the organ donor for an intestinal transplant.

Notes on this clone: A read error may account for a junction end that differs from germline. The J gene is TRBJ2-7, the V gene TRBV7-7; D perhaps matches TRBD2 (7 bases). Germline CDR1 reads SSHAT; CDR2 reads FNYEAQ (reference sequence). The CDR3 totals 15 residues. The CDR3 spells CASSLAPGGQYEQYF. The CDR3 DNA is TGTGCTAGCAGCTTAGCTCCGGGGGGCCAGTACGAGCAGTACTTC.

This chain uses TRBV19 with TRBJ2-2; 7 positions agree with TRBD2. Trimming took 3 bases from V and 1 from J; bases not matched to a gene: 5. Germline V gene lookup returns CDR1 LNHDA and CDR2 SQIVND (reference sequence). The CDR3 has 16 amino acids. The chain's CDR3 is CASSIWASGNTGELFF. In DNA, the CDR3 is TGTGCCAGTAGTATCTGGGCTAGCGGGAACACCGGGGAGCTGTTTTTT.

The chain recombines TRBV2 with TRBJ1-5; TRBD1 might be the D (5 bases). This CDR3 has 15 residues. CDR1 and CDR2 (germline): SNHLY, FYNNEI. Trimming stripped 1 base from V and 8 bases from J, with 15 bases between. The CDR3: CASSEGPPGGEPQHF. In DNA, the CDR3 is TGTGCCAGCAGTGAAGGGCCCCCGGGGGGGGAGCCCCAGCATTTT. The whole variable domain, remainder taken from reference TRBV2 and TRBJ1-5, is EPEVTQTPSHQVTQMGQEVILRCVPISNHLYFYWYRQILGQKVEFLVSFYNNEISEKSEIFDDQFSVERPDGSNFTLKIRSTKLEDSAMYFCASSEGPPGGEPQHFGDGTRLSIL.

The genes are TRBV4-3 and TRBJ1-2, with a weak D call TRBD1 (5 bases). Trimming cost V 0 bases and J 6 bases, with 14 bases left between them. The V gene's germline CDR1 is LGHNA and CDR2 YSLEER. This CDR3 has 15 amino acids. CDR3 region: CASSQDWRGWDGYTF. The CDR3, as DNA: TGCGCCAGCAGCCAAGATTGGAGGGGTTGGGATGGCTACACCTTC.

J is TRBJ2-1 and V is TRBV18, with D perhaps matching TRBD2 (6 bases). Per the germline V gene, CDR1 is KGHSH and CDR2 is LQKENI. Trimming took off 3 bases at V and 10 bases at J, with 10 bases between the two ends. This CDR3 comprises 12 residues. CDR3 coding DNA: TGTGCCAGCTCACCGACTAGTTTGGAGCAGTTCTTC. Its protein is CASSPTSLEQFF.

The V and J genes are TRBV7-3 and TRBJ2-2; 9 bases fit TRBD2. This CDR3 region has 18 residues. Germline V gene lookup returns CDR1 SGHTA and CDR2 FQGTGA. V trimming: 5 bases; J trimming: 3 bases; junction bases outside the gene matches: 13. The CDR3 protein is CASSHPDGREGYTGELFF. In DNA, the CDR3 is TGTGCCAGCAGCCACCCTGATGGGCGGGAGGGGTACACCGGGGAGCTGTTTTTT.

The chain carries TRBV2 and TRBJ1-1; D is possibly TRBD1 (6 bases). This CDR3 spans 17 amino acids. Germline values: CDR1 SNHLY, CDR2 FYNNEI. V dropped 6 bases and J dropped 7 bases, with 27 bases sitting between them. As DNA, the CDR3 is TGTGCCAGCAGCGAGTTCATCGCAGGGGCCGTTAACGGTGAAGCTTTCTTT. Protein product: CASSEFIAGAVNGEAFF.

This sequence joins TRBV4-3 and TRBJ1-2; tentatively, D is TRBD1 (5 bases). The CDR3 has 16 residues. V shed 0 bases and J shed 2 bases, with 13 bases lying between them. Germline V gene sequence: CDR1 LGHNA, CDR2 YSLEER. CDR3: CASSQDRGEENYGYTF. CDR3 bases: TGCGCCAGCAGCCAAGATCGGGGGGAGGAGAACTATGGCTACACCTTC.

The chain combines TRBV15 with TRBJ2-7, with D maybe TRBD1 (6 bases). Trimming stripped 3 bases from V and 7 bases from J, with 22 bases between. This CDR3 has 16 amino acids. CDR1 and CDR2 from the germline V gene are LNHNV and YYDKDF (reference sequence). The CDR3 DNA follows: TGTGCCACCAGCAGGCCTATGGGACATAGACCCTTAGAGCAGTACTTC. Encoded protein: CATSRPMGHRPLEQYF. Complete variable domain (other parts from reference TRBV15 and TRBJ2-7): DAMVIQNPRYQVTQFGKPVTLSCSQTLNHNVMYWYQQKSSQAPKLLFHYYDKDFNNEADTPDNFQSRRPNTSFCFLDIRSPGLGDTAMYLCATSRPMGHRPLEQYFGPGTRLTVT.

The V call is TRBV7-2, the J call TRBJ2-2; 9 nucleotides match TRBD1. J lost 5 bases, V lost 3 bases, and 10 bases had no gene match. This CDR3 region has 17 residues. CDR1 is SGHTA, CDR2 FQGNSA, per germline. The chain's CDR3 is CASSFDFRGQGTGELFF. CDR3 DNA: TGTGCCAGCAGCTTCGACTTTAGAGGACAGGGGACCGGGGAGCTGTTTTTT.

This rearrangement joins TRBV27 to TRBJ2-3, with D unresolved. Germline CDR1 is MNHEY and CDR2 is SMNVEV (reference sequence). V was pared by 4 bases and J by 10 bases, with 9 bases between. The CDR3 is 11 residues long. The chain's CDR3 is CASSSVNAQYF. CDR3 nucleotide sequence: TGTGCCAGCAGTTCAGTAAACGCGCAGTATTTT.

The genes are TRBV5-6 and TRBJ2-1, with TRBD2 as a possible D gene (7 bases). This CDR3 is 14 amino acids long. V dropped 1 base and J dropped 9 bases, with 14 bases sitting between them. The germline CDR1 and CDR2 sequences are SGHDT and YYEEEE. The CDR3 loop is CASSLMGGAIEQFF. The CDR3 DNA follows: TGTGCCAGCAGCTTGATGGGGGGGGCCATTGAGCAGTTCTTC.

The rearrangement joins TRBV27 to TRBJ1-6; D uncertain. Germline CDR1 is MNHEY and CDR2 is SMNVEV (reference sequence). The V end lost 3 bases, the J end lost 10 bases, and 10 bases lay between the germline ends. This CDR3 spans 13 amino acids. CDR3 DNA sequence: TGTGCCAGCAGTTTTGTGGGGAGCTCACCCCTCCACTTT. As protein: CASSFVGSSPLHF.

The rearrangement joins TRBV5-1 to TRBJ2-3; D perhaps matches TRBD2 (6 bases). The CDR3 is made up of 15 amino acids. Trimming shortened V by 4 bases and J by 0 bases, and 12 bases separated the two germline ends. Looked up from germline, CDR1 is SGHRS and CDR2 is YFSETQ. The CDR3 loop is CASSLPGLSTDTQYF. The CDR3 DNA reads TGCGCCAGCAGCCTCCCGGGACTGAGCACAGATACGCAGTATTTT.

The V and J genes are TRBV25-1 and TRBJ2-2; the match to TRBD1 covers 9 bases. V trimming: 5 bases; J trimming: 7 bases; junction bases outside the gene matches: 17. Germline V gene data show CDR1 as MGHDK and CDR2 as SYGVNS. The CDR3 runs to 18 residues. The CDR3 nucleotides are TGTGCCAGCAGTCCGCTAGGGGAAACAGGGGGCGCGGTCGGGGAGCTGTTTTTT. Its protein product is CASSPLGETGGAVGELFF.

V usage is TRBV12-5 and J usage is TRBJ2-7; D not certain. The V and J ends lost 2 bases and 4 bases respectively, with 6 bases between them. The length of the CDR3 is 12 residues. The germline gives CDR1 LGHNT, CDR2 FRNRAP. CDR3 in amino acids: CASGLPPYEQYF. The CDR3 coding sequence is TGTGCTAGTGGTTTGCCCCCGTACGAGCAGTACTTC. Full variable domain (rest looked up from reference TRBV12-5 and TRBJ2-7): DARVTQTPRHKVTEMGQEVTMRCQPILGHNTVFWYRQTMMQGLELLAYFRNRAPLDDSGMPKDRFSAEMPDATLATLKIQPSEPRDSAVYFCASGLPPYEQYFGPGTRLTVT.

The V call is TRBV6-4, the J call TRBJ2-2; D is ambiguous. The CDR3 runs to 14 residues. Trimming took off 1 base at V and 6 bases at J, with 9 bases between the two ends. Per the germline V gene, CDR1 is MRHNA and CDR2 is SNTAGT. This CDR3 reads CASSDYAYPGELFF. CDR3 in DNA: TGTGCCAGCAGTGACTACGCCTACCCCGGGGAGCTGTTTTTT.

The V and J genes are TRBV5-4 and TRBJ2-1; a weak D match, TRBD2 (7 bases). CDR3 length: 11 amino acids. The V end lost 7 bases, the J end lost 11 bases, and 13 bases lay between the germline ends. Germline lookup yields CDR1 SGHNT and CDR2 YYREEE (reference sequence). The CDR3 is CASGWGGQQFF. The CDR3 DNA is TGTGCCAGCGGGTGGGGGGGGCAGCAGTTCTTC.

The chain links TRBV6-4 to TRBJ2-3; 9 bases fit TRBD2. In germline, CDR1 is MRHNA, CDR2 SNTAGT. V shed 6 bases and J 1 base; nucleotides not matched to a gene: 2. The CDR3 is made up of 14 amino acids. The CDR3 loop reads CASSKRGGTDTQYF. CDR3 nucleotide sequence: TGTGCCAGCAGCAAGCGGGGGGGCACAGATACGCAGTATTTT.

The chain recombines TRBV6-5 with TRBJ1-5; D unresolved. This CDR3 is built from 9 residues. CDR1 is MNHEY and CDR2 is SVGAGI in the germline V gene. CDR3 coding DNA: TGTGCGGCACATCAGCCCCAGCATTTT. Its protein product is CAAHQPQHF.

This clone appeared a single time. This chain links TRBV7-3 with TRBJ2-1; TRBD2 might be the D (6 bases). Germline lookup yields CDR1 SGHTA and CDR2 FQGTGA. V lost 5 bases and J 2 bases, leaving 13 bases between the germline ends. The CDR3 extends over 15 amino acids. As DNA, the CDR3 is TGTGCCAGCAGCCCCCTCGGAGGGGCCTACAATGAGCAGTTCTTC. The encoded protein is CASSPLGGAYNEQFF.

The chain links TRBV2 to TRBJ1-3; D remains unclear. V was shortened by 1 base and J by 4 bases, with 14 bases between the two germline ends. CDR3 length equals 16 residues. Germline V gene sequence: CDR1 SNHLY, CDR2 FYNNEI. The DNA for the CDR3 is TGTGCCAGCAGTGAAGGGCCGGCAGTACTAGGAAACACCATATATTTT. Amino acid sequence: CASSEGPAVLGNTIYF.

The chain carries TRBV7-8 and TRBJ2-7; maybe TRBD2 (7 bases). This CDR3 has 15 residues. Germline V gene lookup returns CDR1 SGHVS and CDR2 FQNEAQ. Between the trimmed V and J ends, which lost 5 bases and 6 bases, there was a span of 20 bases. The CDR3 DNA reads as TGTGCCAGCAGCCCTCTCCGGGGGGCGGCGGGCGAGCAGTACTTC. The encoded protein is CASSPLRGAAGEQYF.

The chain is built from TRBV6-1 and TRBJ1-5, with 7 bases fitting TRBD1. Germline lookup yields CDR1 MNHNS and CDR2 SASEGT. The CDR3 runs to 14 residues. V was pared by 8 bases and J by 4 bases, with 8 bases of the junction left unmatched. The chain's CDR3 is CASVRTGLNQPQHF. The CDR3, as DNA: TGTGCCAGCGTTCGGACAGGACTTAATCAGCCCCAGCATTTT.

This chain links TRBV27 with TRBJ2-7, with D unclear. Germline V gene lookup returns CDR1 MNHEY and CDR2 SMNVEV (reference sequence). Trimming left V 6 bases short and J 2 bases short, with 20 bases between. The CDR3 sequence is 16 residues long. CDR3 in amino acids: CASSPTGGGDPYEQYF. CDR3 coding DNA: TGTGCCAGCAGCCCGACGGGTGGCGGTGACCCCTACGAGCAGTACTTC.

The chain employs TRBV5-1 and TRBJ2-1, with TRBD2 as a possible D gene (6 bases). This CDR3 spans 16 amino acids. Trimming took off 2 bases at V and 1 base at J, with 13 bases between the two ends. Germline CDR1 SGHRS, CDR2 YFSETQ. The CDR3 region is CASSFGLRLSYNEQFF. CDR3 nucleotide sequence: TGCGCCAGCAGCTTCGGACTACGGTTGTCCTACAATGAGCAGTTCTTC.

V gene TRBV7-8 combines with J gene TRBJ2-2; a weak D match, TRBD1 (7 bases). Germline CDR1 is SGHVS and CDR2 is FQNEAQ. The V end lost 5 bases, the J end lost 7 bases, and 20 bases lay between the germline ends. The CDR3 covers 16 residues. The CDR3 nucleotides read TGTGCCAGCAGCCCCCTTGACAGGGAGGATGGCGGGGAGCTGTTTTTT. Translating it yields CASSPLDREDGGELFF.

The CDR3: CASSQDGVRAFF. The CDR3 region has the DNA TGCGCCAGCAGCCAAGACGGGGTCAGGGCTTTCTTT. V is TRBV4-1 and J is TRBJ1-1, with D unclear. The CDR3 covers 12 residues. From germline, CDR1 is MGHRA and CDR2 YSYEKL. V was clipped by 0 bases and J by 11 bases, with 10 bases between them.

The chain couples TRBV5-4 to TRBJ1-1; unclear D gene. The CDR3 spans 15 residues. The V and J ends lost 6 bases and 1 base respectively, with 16 bases between them. Germline CDR1 SGHNT, CDR2 YYREEE (reference sequence). CDR3 loop: CASKRRGPPNTEAFF. The CDR3 bases are TGTGCCAGCAAAAGGCGAGGGCCCCCGAACACTGAAGCTTTCTTT.

This chain's CDR3 is CASSLTSGSLYEQYF. CDR3 bases: TGCGCCAGCAGTCTAACTAGCGGGAGCCTTTACGAGCAGTACTTC. The gene calls are TRBV10-1 and TRBJ2-7; 11 nucleotides agree with TRBD2. This CDR3 has 15 amino acids. Per germline, CDR1 WNHNN and CDR2 SYGVQD (reference sequence). The ends lost 5 bases at V and 4 bases at J; junction bases unmatched: 7.

This chain uses TRBV6-4 with TRBJ1-2, with a tentative D call TRBD1 (5 bases). The V end was cut by 6 bases, the J end by 4 bases, with 6 bases between. The CDR3 loop spans 11 amino acids. Per the germline V gene, CDR1 is MRHNA and CDR2 is SNTAGT. The CDR3 DNA follows: TGTGCCAGCAGCGGGGGCTATGGCTACACCTTC. Its protein is CASSGGYGYTF.